The source of this T cell receptor (beta chain) is a study of radiation and T cells in renal cell carcinoma. Trimming removed 5 bases at V and 3 bases at J, with 5 bases between. Germline CDR1 and CDR2: MNHNY and SVGAGI (reference sequence). The CDR3 runs 11 residues. Regarding time point: baseline pretreatment blood. The treatment was: 15 Gy SBRT to primary tumor, nephrectomy 4 weeks later. This renal cell carcinoma was of the clear cell type. Whole-study results and caveats: In blood, top tumor clones expanded by 2 weeks, shrinking by 4.

Sequencing was performed with immunoSEQ multiplex PCR; in TCRdb, only in-frame clones are kept and a portion is missing. The sample yields some 110,000 clones, approximately 78% seen once. On this clone itself: Its antigen is as yet unknown.

This clonotype was obtained from a woman aged 55-70 years with renal cell carcinoma. V usage is TRBV6-6 and J usage is TRBJ2-7; D gene uncertain. Sequenced material: blood, taken from a patient whose treatment included radiotherapy and nephrectomy. CDR3 DNA: TGTGCCAGCAGTACGGGCTACGAGCAGTACTTC. Protein product: CASSTGYEQYF.